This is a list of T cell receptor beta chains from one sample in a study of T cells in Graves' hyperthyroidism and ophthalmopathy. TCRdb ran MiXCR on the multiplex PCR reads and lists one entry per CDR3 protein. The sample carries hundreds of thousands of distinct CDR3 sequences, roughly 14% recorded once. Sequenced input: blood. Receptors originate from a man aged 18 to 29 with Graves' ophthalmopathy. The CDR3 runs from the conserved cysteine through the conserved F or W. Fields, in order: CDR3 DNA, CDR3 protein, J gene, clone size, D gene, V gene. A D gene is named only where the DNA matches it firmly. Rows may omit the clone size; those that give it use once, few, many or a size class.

TGCGCCAGCAGCTTCGGGGGTGGCTACACCTTC | CASSFGGGYTF | TRBJ1-2 | many | NA | TRBV5-1
TGTGCCAGCAGTGCCCCCCTAGCGGCCCTCTCCTACGAGCAGTACTTC | CASSAPLAALSYEQYF | TRBJ2-7 | many | TRBD2 | TRBV27
TGTGCCAGCAGCTTAATGGGCGGGAGTAGCACAGATACGCAGTATTTT | CASSLMGGSSTDTQYF | TRBJ2-3 | many | TRBD2 | TRBV11-2
TGTGCCAGCAGCTCACCCGGAGGGGCCCTCAATGAGCAGTTCTTC | CASSSPGGALNEQFF | TRBJ2-1 | many | NA | TRBV3-1
TGTGCCAGCAGTGGCCTCGGCGAGCAGTTCTTC | CASSGLGEQFF | TRBJ2-1 | few | NA | TRBV6-1
TGCGCCAGCAGCTTTCACCGCCAAGAGACCCAGTACTTC | CASSFHRQETQYF | TRBJ2-5 | NA | NA | TRBV5-1
TGTGCCAGCACGAGCTCCTGGACAGGGAGCACTGAAGCTTTCTTT | CASTSSWTGSTEAFF | TRBJ1-1 | many | TRBD1 | TRBV2
TGTGCCAGTAGTACTACAGGGACCGGGGAGCTGTTTTTT | CASSTTGTGELFF | TRBJ2-2 | many | NA | TRBV19
TGCAGTGCTAGGGACGGAAGAGGAGGCTATGGCTACACCTTC | CSARDGRGGYGYTF | TRBJ1-2 | few | NA | TRBV20-1
TGTGCCAGCAGCCAACAAGGGACGGGAAACACTGAAGCTTTCTTT | CASSQQGTGNTEAFF | TRBJ1-1 | few | NA | TRBV3-1
TGCAGTGCAGCAGGGGGGAGCTATGGCTACACCTTC | CSAAGGSYGYTF | TRBJ1-2 | NA | TRBD1 | TRBV20-1
TGTGCCAGCAGTCCAACACGGGTGTATGGCTACACCTTC | CASSPTRVYGYTF | TRBJ1-2 | many | NA | TRBV6-2/TRBV6-3
TGTGCCAGCAGCTTGGAGCCGGGAGTGTCCACCGGGGAGCTGTTTTTT | CASSLEPGVSTGELFF | TRBJ2-2 | once | NA | TRBV5-4
TGTGCCAGCAGCTTAACGGACACACAGCCCCAGCATTTT | CASSLTDTQPQHF | TRBJ1-5 | many | NA | TRBV7-9
TGCGCCAGCAGCCTTTTCCGGGACAGGAACTCTCCTAACTATGGCTACACCTTC | CASSLFRDRNSPNYGYTF | TRBJ1-2 | NA | TRBD1 | TRBV4-1
TGTGCCAGCAGTTTATGGGGGTCTGAGCAGTTCTTC | CASSLWGSEQFF | TRBJ2-1 | many | NA | TRBV27
TGTGCCAGCAGTCTGAAACGGGACCGTAATTCACCCCTCCACTTT | CASSLKRDRNSPLHF | TRBJ1-6 | many | NA | TRBV6-1
TGTGCCAGCAGTGACGAGGACACGCGCCAAGAGACCCAGTACTTC | CASSDEDTRQETQYF | TRBJ2-5 | many | NA | TRBV6-1
TGTGCCATCAGTGAGGGGCTACCCTACACAGATACGCAGTATTTT | CAISEGLPYTDTQYF | TRBJ2-3 | many | NA | TRBV10-3
TGTGCCAGCAGTTACCCGGGGCCGGCCGATACGCAGTATTTT | CASSYPGPADTQYF | TRBJ2-3 | many | NA | TRBV6-6
TGCGCCAGCAGCTTGGATTTGGGCACTAAGGGCTACACCTTC | CASSLDLGTKGYTF | TRBJ1-2 | many | NA | TRBV5-1
TGTGCCAGCGGCGAGGTGGGCGATACGCAGTATTTT | CASGEVGDTQYF | TRBJ2-3 | many | NA | TRBV6-1
TGTGCCAGCAGCAAGGACAGAATGAATAGCAATCAGCCCCAGCATTTT | CASSKDRMNSNQPQHF | TRBJ1-5 | many | NA | TRBV12-3/TRBV12-4
TGTGCCAGCAGCCCAGCAGGCTCAGGGGGTCAAGAGACCCAGTACTTC | CASSPAGSGGQETQYF | TRBJ2-5 | few | TRBD1 | TRBV9
TGCAGTGCTAGCCACGGGACTAGCGGGTCAAATGAGCAGTTCTTC | CSASHGTSGSNEQFF | TRBJ2-1 | many | TRBD2 | TRBV20-1
TGCAGCATTGAGGGGGCTTCTAACTATGGCTACACCTTC | CSIEGASNYGYTF | TRBJ1-2 | many | TRBD1 | TRBV29-1
TGTGCCAGCAGATACGGGACAGGGGGCAGAAATGAGCAGTTCTTC | CASRYGTGGRNEQFF | TRBJ2-1 | few | TRBD1 | TRBV7-8
TGTGCCAGCAGTTACCCTCGATCGACAGGAGGCTTATATGGCTACACCTTC | CASSYPRSTGGLYGYTF | TRBJ1-2 | many | NA | TRBV6-2/TRBV6-3
TGTGCCAGCAGCGGCGGGTCGGACCGAGCCTACAATGAGCAGTTCTTC | CASSGGSDRAYNEQFF | TRBJ2-1 | few | NA | TRBV9
TGCAGTGCTACTTACGCAACCCTCACAGATACGCAGTATTTT | CSATYATLTDTQYF | TRBJ2-3 | many | NA | TRBV20-1
TGTGCCAGTATCGGCAGATCAGCAGAAGGCTACACCTTC | CASIGRSAEGYTF | TRBJ1-2 | few | NA | TRBV19
TGTGCCAGCAGCTCGACGAGCGGGGGGCCCCAGTTGGTGCAGTACTTC | CASSSTSGGPQLVQYF | TRBJ2-7 | NA | TRBD2 | TRBV11-3
TGTGCCAACAGCTTAGATAGGTCAGGGATGTGGTCTGAAGCTTTCTTT | CANSLDRSGMWSEAFF | TRBJ1-1 | NA | NA | TRBV7-6
TGTGCCAGCAGCCACCCGCTGCATGTGGGGGAGCTGTTTTTT | CASSHPLHVGELFF | TRBJ2-2 | many | NA | TRBV3-1
TGTGCCATCAGTGCCAGCGGACAGAACACCGGGGAGCTGTTTTTT | CAISASGQNTGELFF | TRBJ2-2 | few | NA | TRBV10-3
TGTGCCAGCAGTAGGGACAGACGGAATGAAAAACTGTTTTTT | CASSRDRRNEKLFF | TRBJ1-4 | many | TRBD1 | TRBV13
TGCAGCGTTTTAAAAGAGACCCAGTACTTC | CSVLKETQYF | TRBJ2-5 | many | NA | TRBV29-1